These 14 T cell receptor beta chains were all obtained from the same sample, sequenced in a study of technical replicates of blood from several donors. Clones were read by immunoSEQ multiplex PCR, and TCRdb kept only the in-frame ones, dropping some. The sample lists tens of thousands of clones; 88% were seen once. The sample was PBMCs. The receptor set was obtained from a human donor in good health. Some clones in this sample may be carry-over from other donors' samples.

The chain couples TRBV5-1 to TRBJ2-5, with TRBD1 as a possible D gene (5 bases). The CDR3 runs to 14 residues. Germline V gives CDR1 SGHRS, CDR2 YFSETQ. V shed 8 bases and J shed 3 bases, with 17 bases lying between them. The CDR3 region has the DNA TGCGCCAGTCGCTTTGAGACAGTTGAAGAGACCCAGTACTTC. Amino acid sequence: CASRFETVEETQYF. The full variable domain, its missing parts supplied by reference TRBV5-1 and TRBJ2-5, is KAGVTQTPRYLIKTRGQQVTLSCSPISGHRSVSWYQQTPGQGLQFLFEYFSETQRNKGNFPGRFSGRQFSNSRSEMNVSTLELGDSALYLCASRFETVEETQYFGPGTRLLVL.

The table lists this clone with a few counts. J is TRBJ1-3 and V is TRBV13; 9 positions match TRBD1. J was trimmed by 2 bases and V by 4 bases; bases with no gene match: 3. This CDR3 spans 15 amino acids. CDR1 and CDR2 from the germline V gene are PRHDT and FYEKMQ (reference sequence). The CDR3 nucleotides read TGTGCCAGCAGCTCCAGGACAGGGGCTGGAAACACCATATATTTT. This encodes CASSSRTGAGNTIYF.

J is TRBJ2-7 and V is TRBV30, with 7 bases aligning to TRBD2. Germline-derived CDR1 and CDR2 are GTSNPN and SVGIG (reference sequence). V was pared by 2 bases and J by 3 bases, with 7 bases of the junction left unmatched. The CDR3 consists of 14 residues. CDR3 protein: CAWSPGTNFYEQYF. The CDR3 region has the DNA TGTGCCTGGAGTCCCGGGACTAACTTCTACGAGCAGTACTTC.

The chain links TRBV7-9 to TRBJ2-3, with D possibly TRBD2 on 6 matching bases. CDR1 is SEHNR, CDR2 FQNEAQ, per germline (reference sequence). V shed 0 bases and J shed 0 bases, with 7 bases lying between them. CDR3 size: 15 residues. CDR3 nucleotides: TGTGCCAGCAGCTTAGCGGGGGGAAGCACAGATACGCAGTATTTT. This encodes CASSLAGGSTDTQYF.

The CDR3 coding sequence is TGTGCCAGCAGCCACACGATAGCGGGAAGCACAGATACGCAGTATTTT. It codes for CASSHTIAGSTDTQYF. The V and J genes are TRBV4-2 and TRBJ2-3; 8 positions match TRBD2. J gave up 0 bases and V 3 bases, and 5 bases lay outside the gene matches. CDR3 length: 16 residues. The germline V gene has CDR1 LGHNA and CDR2 YNFKEQ.

The chain uses TRBV5-1 and TRBJ2-1; D unclear. The V end lost 0 bases, the J end lost 0 bases, and 10 bases lay between the germline ends. In germline, CDR1 is SGHRS, CDR2 YFSETQ. The CDR3 covers 16 residues. The CDR3 DNA reads as TGCGCCAGCAGCTTGGGTGTCAGTCTCTCCTACAATGAGCAGTTCTTC. Its translation: CASSLGVSLSYNEQFF.

The genes are TRBV2 and TRBJ2-1; D call uncertain. Looked up from germline, CDR1 is SNHLY and CDR2 is FYNNEI. With 6 bases removed from V and 2 bases from J, the gap between germline ends came to 8 bases. The CDR3 has 13 residues. The CDR3 bases are TGTGCCAGCAGACCTACGGCCTACAATGAGCAGTTCTTC. This sequence encodes CASRPTAYNEQFF.

This clone has just one count. The chain links TRBV6-6 to TRBJ1-5; D is unclear. The CDR3 runs to 14 residues. V was clipped by 5 bases and J by 0 bases, with 8 bases between them. CDR1 MNHNY and CDR2 SVGAGI come from the germline V gene (reference sequence). The CDR3 region has the DNA TGTGCCAGCAGTCTGACACTTAGCAATCAGCCCCAGCATTTT. Protein: CASSLTLSNQPQHF.

V gene TRBV2 combines with J gene TRBJ2-7; weak D call: TRBD2 (6 bases). The CDR3 is 16 amino acids. CDR1 and CDR2 from the germline V gene are SNHLY and FYNNEI. V dropped 0 bases and J dropped 3 bases, with 15 bases sitting between them. In DNA form, the CDR3 reads TGTGCCAGCAGTGAAGCGGGTCTTCTGGGAGGCTACGAGCAGTACTTC. Residues: CASSEAGLLGGYEQYF.

The gene calls are TRBV5-1 and TRBJ2-1, with D possibly being TRBD1 (5 bases). CDR1 and CDR2 (germline): SGHRS, YFSETQ. V was pared by 5 bases and J by 4 bases, with 10 bases between. This CDR3 is built from 13 residues. In nucleotides, the CDR3 is TGCGCCAGCAGTAGACAGACATACAATGAGCAGTTCTTC. As protein: CASSRQTYNEQFF.

CDR3 bases: TGTGCCAGCAGTCTTAGCGTGAGTTATACCACCGGGGAGCTGTTTTTT. Residues: CASSLSVSYTTGELFF. This chain connects TRBV7-8 to TRBJ2-2, with D possibly matching TRBD2 (5 bases). This CDR3 is 16 amino acids long. CDR1 and CDR2 from the germline V gene are SGHVS and FQNEAQ. Trimming took 6 bases from V and 4 from J, leaving 18 bases between them.

The sample holds one count of this clone. This chain links TRBV12-5 with TRBJ2-5, with D possibly TRBD1 on 5 matching bases. This CDR3 is built from 14 residues. Germline CDR1 reads LGHNT; CDR2 reads FRNRAP. The germline V and J ends were trimmed by 4 bases and 2 bases, with 11 bases remaining between them. The CDR3 bases are TGTGCTAGTGGTTCCCCGCGACAGCAAGAGACCCAGTACTTC. It translates to CASGSPRQQETQYF.

The chain uses TRBV15 and TRBJ1-1; the D gene is possibly TRBD1 (6 bases). Germline V lookup: CDR1 LNHNV, CDR2 YYDKDF (reference sequence). With 1 base removed from V and 0 bases from J, the gap between germline ends came to 12 bases. The CDR3 extends over 16 amino acids. CDR3 DNA: TGTGCCACCAGCAGAGGTGGGACAATGATGAACACTGAAGCTTTCTTT. Amino acids: CATSRGGTMMNTEAFF.

The rearrangement uses TRBV5-1 and TRBJ2-3, with 8 positions matching TRBD2. The CDR3 sequence is 15 residues long. V lost 3 bases, J lost 2 bases, and 5 bases stayed unmatched. The germline V gene encodes CDR1 SGHRS and CDR2 YFSETQ. CDR3 loop: CASSWRAGATDTQYF. CDR3 sequence (DNA): TGCGCCAGCAGCTGGCGAGCGGGGGCCACAGATACGCAGTATTTT.